The 19 T cell receptor beta chains below all came from one sample that was sequenced in a study of blood T cells in healthy people across ages. Alongside a J-beta primer mix, a sample-barcoded 5' primer served in a second PCR lasting about 7 to 12 cycles. One entry per CDR3 protein, called by TCRdb with MiXCR from the 5' RACE reads. The table lists about 1.6 million distinct CDR3 sequences, about 35% of them singletons, with around 10% in the top ten. The sequencing input was blood. Receptor source: a woman aged 30 to 39 in good health.

CDR3 sequence reads: CASSFGTAAFEQYF. The DNA of the CDR3 is TGTGCCAGCAGTTTCGGGACGGCGGCTTTCGAGCAGTACTTC. This rearrangement joins TRBV28 to TRBJ2-7, with D tentatively TRBD1 or TRBD2 (5 bases each). Between the trimmed V and J ends, which lost 3 bases and 6 bases, there was a span of 15 bases. CDR1 is MDHEN and CDR2 is SYDVKM in the germline V gene. This CDR3 region has 14 residues.

The V gene is TRBV7-9, the J gene TRBJ1-4; 10 bases line up with TRBD1. With 4 bases clipped from V and 8 bases from J, the junction kept 7 bases outside the gene matches. This CDR3 spans 15 amino acids. The germline V gene encodes CDR1 SEHNR and CDR2 FQNEAQ (reference sequence). The CDR3: CASSSRDRGDEKLFF. The CDR3 DNA follows: TGTGCCAGCAGCTCCCGGGACAGGGGTGACGAAAAACTGTTTTTT.

This clonotype has a handful of counts. This chain uses TRBV6-1 with TRBJ1-5; D ambiguous. The CDR3 spans 15 residues. The germline V gene has CDR1 MNHNS and CDR2 SASEGT. V lost 3 bases to trimming and J lost 0 bases, with 9 bases between them. The CDR3, as DNA: TGTGCCAGCAGTGATTACAGAGATAGCAATCAGCCCCAGCATTTT. It yields the protein CASSDYRDSNQPQHF.

Only a few counts were recorded for this clonotype. The chain uses TRBV24-1 and TRBJ2-1; D is uncertain. Trimming left V 4 bases short and J 3 bases short, with 15 bases between. This CDR3 region has 16 residues. From germline, CDR1 is KGHDR and CDR2 SFDVKD. The CDR3 is CATSDPDGLDYNEQFF. The CDR3 DNA reads as TGTGCCACCAGTGACCCAGACGGGCTAGACTACAATGAGCAGTTCTTC.

Points on this clonotype: It may be a read error: a sequence one base away is much more abundant. The CDR3 DNA reads TGCAGCGGTAGTTTCGGGCGGCAGGCGTCGGGCGAGCAGTACTTC. It specifies CSGSFGRQASGEQYF. The chain combines TRBV29-1 with TRBJ2-1; no reliable D call. The last part of the DNA fits TRBJ2-7 better; the J call may be wrong. This CDR3 spans 15 amino acids. Looked up from germline, CDR1 is SQVTM and CDR2 is ANQGSEA.

This clonotype was picked up a small number of times. The chain has TRBV18 and TRBJ2-1; possibly TRBD1 for D (6 bases). V shed 4 bases and J shed 6 bases, with 10 bases lying between them. Germline V gives CDR1 KGHSH, CDR2 LQKENI. This CDR3 contains 13 residues. CDR3 residues: CASSHDRPNEQFF. CDR3 sequence (DNA): TGTGCCAGCTCACACGACAGGCCCAATGAGCAGTTCTTC.

This clonotype was picked up a small number of times. This chain uses TRBV20-1 with TRBJ1-2; 10 nucleotides agree with TRBD1. The CDR3 runs to 14 residues. CDR1 is DFQATT and CDR2 is SNEGSKA in the germline V gene (reference sequence). The ends lost 5 bases at V and 8 bases at J; junction bases unmatched: 11. The CDR3 nucleotides are TGCAGTGCTTCTTACGGGACAGGGGATGGGGGCTACACCTTC. Its translation: CSASYGTGDGGYTF.

V and J are TRBV6-5 and TRBJ2-3, with 7 bases matching TRBD1. Germline CDR1 is MNHEY and CDR2 is SVGAGI. The CDR3 extends over 16 amino acids. The trim removed 2 bases at V and 0 bases at J, leaving 5 bases unmatched. CDR3 residues: CASSYIGTASTDTQYF. DNA for the CDR3: TGTGCCAGCAGTTACATCGGGACAGCGAGCACAGATACGCAGTATTTT.

The chain links TRBV7-9 to TRBJ2-5, with a possible D match to TRBD2 (5 bases). The tail of the sequence fits TRBJ2-7 better, so the J call may be wrong. This CDR3 is 14 amino acids long. Germline CDR1 and CDR2: SEHNR and FQNEAQ (reference sequence). The CDR3: CASSPVLGVAEQYF. The CDR3 bases are TGTGCCAGCAGCCCCGTACTAGGAGTGGCCGAGCAGTACTTC.

This clonotype was recorded only once. The rearrangement uses TRBV28 and TRBJ2-4, with 7 nucleotides matching TRBD1. Germline loops: CDR1 MDHEN, CDR2 SYDVKM. The J segment lost 3 bases and the V segment lost 5 bases, leaving 7 bases of the junction unmatched. The CDR3 consists of 15 residues. CDR3 in DNA: TGTGCCAGCAGTAGCTTCGGACAGGACAAAAACATTCAGTACTTC. It specifies CASSSFGQDKNIQYF.

In its sample, this clonotype was seen a few times. Just one base apart from a much larger clone, this may be a read error. CDR3 sequence reads: CASGQGTGTDTQYF. The DNA of the CDR3 is TGTGCCAGCGGCCAAGGTACAGGCACAGATACGCAGTATTTT. The chain uses TRBV4-2 and TRBJ2-3; D not certain. This CDR3 is built from 14 residues. CDR1 is LGHNA and CDR2 is YNFKEQ in the germline V gene.

Worth noting for this clonotype: The junction departs from germline at one end; a sequencing error may be responsible. J is TRBJ2-6 and V is TRBV29-1; 8 bases fit TRBD1. The germline CDR1 and CDR2 sequences are SQVTM and ANQGSEA. The CDR3 runs to 14 residues. CDR3 protein: CSVLTGAGANVRTF. CDR3 DNA sequence: TGCAGCGTCCTGACAGGGGCTGGGGCCAACGTCCGGACTTTC. The complete variable domain, with remaining parts taken from reference TRBV29-1 and TRBJ2-6, reads SAVISQKPSRDICQRGTSLTIQCQVDSQVTMMFWYRQQPGQSLTLIATANQGSEATYESGFVIDKFPISRPNLTFSTLTVSNMSPEDSSIYLCSVLTGAGANVRTFGAGSRLTVL.

The chain links TRBV28 to TRBJ1-2, with D possibly being TRBD1 (6 bases). The germline CDR1 and CDR2 sequences are MDHEN and SYDVKM. This CDR3 has 13 residues. V shed 3 bases and J shed 9 bases, with 14 bases lying between them. CDR3 DNA: TGTGCCAGCAGTTTGACAGGCCCTGAAAGCTACACCTTC. It encodes CASSLTGPESYTF.

This clonotype was observed a few times. V gene TRBV20-1 combines with J gene TRBJ1-1, with a weak D call TRBD1 (5 bases). The V and J ends lost 6 bases and 1 base respectively, with 15 bases between them. The CDR3 consists of 14 residues. Germline V gene sequence: CDR1 DFQATT, CDR2 SNEGSKA (reference sequence). The CDR3 is CSAGAVQGNTEAFF. Written as DNA, the CDR3 is TGCAGTGCCGGTGCCGTCCAGGGGAACACTGAAGCTTTCTTT.

This clonotype came up a few times. The V gene is TRBV6-6, the J gene TRBJ2-7; 7 bases line up with TRBD2. The CDR3 covers 15 residues. V trimming: 8 bases; J trimming: 1 base; junction bases outside the gene matches: 11. Germline lookup yields CDR1 MNHNY and CDR2 SVGAGI (reference sequence). The chain's CDR3 is CASAHHGGGSYEQYF. The CDR3, as DNA: TGTGCCAGCGCGCACCATGGCGGGGGATCCTACGAGCAGTACTTC.

This clonotype was detected a few times. The chain uses TRBV30 and TRBJ2-6; perhaps TRBD1 as D (5 bases). The CDR3 runs to 14 residues. The V end lost 3 bases, the J end lost 2 bases, and 8 bases lay between the germline ends. The germline V gene has CDR1 GTSNPN and CDR2 SVGIG (reference sequence). For the CDR3, the DNA is TGTGCCTGGAGCATAGGGGCTGGGGCCAACGTCCTGACTTTC. This encodes CAWSIGAGANVLTF.

Only a few counts were recorded for this clonotype. The chain combines TRBV18 with TRBJ2-5, with TRBD2 matching over 7 bases. This CDR3 is 15 amino acids long. Losses at the gene ends were 0 bases for V and 3 bases for J; bases not matched to a gene: 4. Germline-derived CDR1 and CDR2 are KGHSH and LQKENI. The CDR3 DNA follows: TGTGCCAGCTCACCACCGGGACTACTCAAAGAGACCCAGTACTTC. Protein: CASSPPGLLKETQYF.

The chain links TRBV20-1 to TRBJ1-4, with a tentative D call TRBD1 (5 bases). CDR1 and CDR2 (germline): DFQATT, SNEGSKA (reference sequence). The ends were cut back, 5 bases at V and 3 bases at J, with 13 bases in the middle. This CDR3 contains 14 residues. The CDR3 DNA is TGCAGTGCTGAACCGGGACTGTCTAATGAAAAACTGTTTTTT. It translates to CSAEPGLSNEKLFF.

The chain has TRBV5-1 and TRBJ2-1; 9 bases map to TRBD2. The length of the CDR3 is 15 residues. Germline V gene data show CDR1 as SGHRS and CDR2 as YFSETQ. The trim removed 0 bases at V and 9 bases at J, leaving 7 bases unmatched. CDR3 protein: CASSLAASGDSEQFF. The DNA of the CDR3 is TGCGCCAGCAGCTTGGCGGCTAGCGGGGATTCTGAGCAGTTCTTC.